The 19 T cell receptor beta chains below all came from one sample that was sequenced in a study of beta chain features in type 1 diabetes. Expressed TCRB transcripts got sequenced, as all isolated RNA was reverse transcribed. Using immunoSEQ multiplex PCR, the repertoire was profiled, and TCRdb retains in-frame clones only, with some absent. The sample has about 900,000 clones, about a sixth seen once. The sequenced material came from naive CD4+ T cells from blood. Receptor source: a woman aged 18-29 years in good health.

In DNA form, the CDR3 reads TGTGCCACGAGTTTCTCTGGAAACACCATATATTTT. This gives the protein CATSFSGNTIYF. The V and J genes are TRBV7-9 and TRBJ1-3; no clear D gene. V was clipped by 10 bases and J by 0 bases, with 7 bases between them. This CDR3 contains 12 residues. CDR1 is SEHNR, CDR2 FQNEAQ, per germline (reference sequence).

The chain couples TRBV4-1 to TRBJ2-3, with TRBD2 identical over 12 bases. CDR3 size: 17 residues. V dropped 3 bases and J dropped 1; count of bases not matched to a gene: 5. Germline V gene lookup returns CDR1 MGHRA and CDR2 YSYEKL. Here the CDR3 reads CASSHGLAGLGTDTQYF. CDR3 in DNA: TGCGCCAGCAGCCACGGACTAGCGGGACTCGGCACAGATACGCAGTATTTT.

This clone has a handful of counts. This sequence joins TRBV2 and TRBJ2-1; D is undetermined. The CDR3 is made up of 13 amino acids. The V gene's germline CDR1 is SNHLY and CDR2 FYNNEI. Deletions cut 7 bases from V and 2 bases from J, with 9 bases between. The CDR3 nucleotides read TGTGCCAGCAATTCGGGTGCCTACAATGAGCAGTTCTTC. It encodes CASNSGAYNEQFF.

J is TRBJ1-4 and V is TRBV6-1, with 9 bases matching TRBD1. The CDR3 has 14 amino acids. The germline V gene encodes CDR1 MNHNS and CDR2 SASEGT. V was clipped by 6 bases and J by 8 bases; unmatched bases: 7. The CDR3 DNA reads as TGTGCCAGCAGCCGGACAGGGGTACCCGAAAAACTGTTTTTT. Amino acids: CASSRTGVPEKLFF.

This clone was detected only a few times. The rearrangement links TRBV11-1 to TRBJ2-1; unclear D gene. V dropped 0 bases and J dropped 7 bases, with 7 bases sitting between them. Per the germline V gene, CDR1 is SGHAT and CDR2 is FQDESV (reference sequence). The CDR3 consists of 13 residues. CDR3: CASSLALGNEQFF. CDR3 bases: TGTGCCAGCAGCTTAGCGCTAGGTAATGAGCAGTTCTTC.

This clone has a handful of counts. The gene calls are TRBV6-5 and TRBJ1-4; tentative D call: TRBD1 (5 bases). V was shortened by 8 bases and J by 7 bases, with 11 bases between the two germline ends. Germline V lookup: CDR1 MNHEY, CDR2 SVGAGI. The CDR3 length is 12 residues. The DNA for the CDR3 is TGTGCCAGCCGAGAGAGGGGTGAAAAACTGTTTTTT. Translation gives CASRERGEKLFF.

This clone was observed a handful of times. CDR3 DNA: TGTGCCAGCACCCCCTCCTCCTCCTACAATGAGCAGTTCTTC. It yields the protein CASTPSSSYNEQFF. The chain recombines TRBV7-9 with TRBJ2-1, with D unresolved. Germline V gives CDR1 SEHNR, CDR2 FQNEAQ (reference sequence). The CDR3 totals 14 residues. Trimming removed 7 bases from V and 0 bases from J, with 10 bases in between.

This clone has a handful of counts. The CDR3 loop reads CASSEGDIAGTTNEQFF. In DNA form, the CDR3 reads TGTGCCAGCAGTGAAGGGGACATAGCGGGAACTACGAATGAGCAGTTCTTC. The chain has TRBV6-1 and TRBJ2-1, with 8 positions matching TRBD2. Germline V gene data show CDR1 as MNHNS and CDR2 as SASEGT. The CDR3 loop spans 17 amino acids. V gave up 1 base and J gave up 7 bases; unmatched junction bases: 12.

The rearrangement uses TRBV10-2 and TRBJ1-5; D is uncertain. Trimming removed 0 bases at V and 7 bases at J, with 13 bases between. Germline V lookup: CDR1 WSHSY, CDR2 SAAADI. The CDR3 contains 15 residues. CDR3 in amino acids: CASSESNPGSQPQHF. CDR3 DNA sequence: TGCGCCAGCAGTGAGTCAAATCCGGGGAGCCAGCCCCAGCATTTT.

CDR3 bases: TGTGCCAGCAGTTACTCGTTGCAGGGTTACGAGCAGTACTTC. Translation: CASSYSLQGYEQYF. The chain has TRBV6-6 and TRBJ2-7; perhaps TRBD1 as D (5 bases). The V gene's germline CDR1 is MNHNY and CDR2 SVGAGI (reference sequence). This CDR3 spans 14 amino acids. Trimming stripped 0 bases from V and 4 bases from J, with 10 bases between.

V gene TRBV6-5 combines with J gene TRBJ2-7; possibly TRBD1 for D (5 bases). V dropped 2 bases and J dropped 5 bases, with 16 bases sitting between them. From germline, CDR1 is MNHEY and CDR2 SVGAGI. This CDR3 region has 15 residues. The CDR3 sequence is CASSYTRQGGNEQYF. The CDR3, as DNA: TGTGCCAGCAGTTACACGAGGCAGGGTGGAAACGAGCAGTACTTC.

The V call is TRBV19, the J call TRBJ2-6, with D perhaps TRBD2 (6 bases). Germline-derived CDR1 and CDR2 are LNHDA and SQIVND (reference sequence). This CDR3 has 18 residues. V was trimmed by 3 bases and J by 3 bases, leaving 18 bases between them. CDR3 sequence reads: CASSMIWGLLLGANVLTF. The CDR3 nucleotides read TGTGCCAGTAGTATGATTTGGGGACTCCTCCTTGGGGCCAACGTCCTGACTTTC.

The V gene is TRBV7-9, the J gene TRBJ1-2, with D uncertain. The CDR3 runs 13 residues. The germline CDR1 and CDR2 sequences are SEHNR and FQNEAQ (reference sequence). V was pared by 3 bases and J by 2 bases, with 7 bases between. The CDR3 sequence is CASSFPGNYGYTF. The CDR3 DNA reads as TGTGCCAGCAGCTTTCCCGGCAACTATGGCTACACCTTC.

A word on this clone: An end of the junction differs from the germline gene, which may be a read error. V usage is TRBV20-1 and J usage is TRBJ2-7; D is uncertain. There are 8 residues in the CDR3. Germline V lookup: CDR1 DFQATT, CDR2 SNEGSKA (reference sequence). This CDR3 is CSDPNCWF. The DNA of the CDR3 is TGCAGTGACCCGAATTGCTGGTTC.

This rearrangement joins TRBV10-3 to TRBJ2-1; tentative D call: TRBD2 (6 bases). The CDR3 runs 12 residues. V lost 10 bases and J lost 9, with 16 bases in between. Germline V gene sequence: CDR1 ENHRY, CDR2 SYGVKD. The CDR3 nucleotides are TGTGCCACCCTTGGGGGGATTAGTGAGCAGTTCTTC. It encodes CATLGGISEQFF.

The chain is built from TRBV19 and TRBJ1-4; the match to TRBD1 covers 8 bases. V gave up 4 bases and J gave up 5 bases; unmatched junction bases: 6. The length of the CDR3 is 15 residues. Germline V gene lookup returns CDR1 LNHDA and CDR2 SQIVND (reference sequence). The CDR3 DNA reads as TGTGCCAGTAGTAAATCCGGGACAGGCAATGAAAAACTGTTTTTT. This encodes CASSKSGTGNEKLFF.

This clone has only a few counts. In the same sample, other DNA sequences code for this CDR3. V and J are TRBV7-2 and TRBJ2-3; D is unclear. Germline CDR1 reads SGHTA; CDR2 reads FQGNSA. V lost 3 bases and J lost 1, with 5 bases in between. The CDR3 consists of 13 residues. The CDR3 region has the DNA TGTGCCAGCAGCTTCGGCGGCACAGATACGCAGTATTTT. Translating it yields CASSFGGTDTQYF.

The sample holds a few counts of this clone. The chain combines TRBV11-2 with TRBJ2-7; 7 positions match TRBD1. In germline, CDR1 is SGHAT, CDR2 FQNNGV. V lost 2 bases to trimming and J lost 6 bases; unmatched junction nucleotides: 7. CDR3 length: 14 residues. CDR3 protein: CASSLSRGSGEQYF. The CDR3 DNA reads TGTGCCAGCAGCTTATCCAGGGGGTCTGGCGAGCAGTACTTC.

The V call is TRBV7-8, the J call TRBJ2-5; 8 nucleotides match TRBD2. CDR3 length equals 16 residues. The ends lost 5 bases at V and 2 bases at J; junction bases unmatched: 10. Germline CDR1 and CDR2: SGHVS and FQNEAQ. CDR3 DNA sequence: TGTGCCAGCAGCCCCATAGCGGGGAAGCCACAAGAGACCCAGTACTTC. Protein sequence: CASSPIAGKPQETQYF.